The rows below give T cell receptor beta chains drawn from one sample of a study of a mutant IDH1 vaccine in newly diagnosed glioma. Assay used: immunoSEQ multiplex PCR; TCRdb lists only in-frame clones, some missing. Here the sample spans about 68,000 clones, less than 85% being singletons. The sample in question was PBMCs, obtained from a glioma patient treated with radiotherapy, temozolomide or both. Receptor source: a man aged 45-65 years with glioma. Each CDR3 is given with its conserved first and last residue. The D gene is left open where the match is weak. Size tells how often a clone was seen (once, few, many) or the class of an expanded clone, and some rows leave it out.

CDR3 length	V gene	J gene	D gene	clone size	CDR3 DNA	CDR3 protein
17	TRBV5-1	TRBJ2-1	TRBD1	NA	TGCGCCAGCAGCTTCCGCCGGGACAGTCAGCCCTACAATGAGCAGTTCTTC	CASSFRRDSQPYNEQFF
14	TRBV2	TRBJ1-2	NA	once	TGTGCCAGCAACGCCCAGGGAATAGGCTATGGCTACACCTTC	CASNAQGIGYGYTF
17	TRBV13	TRBJ1-2	TRBD1	NA	TGTGCCAGCAGCGTCAGGGGGCGCAAGCTCGATAGCTATGGCTACACCTTC	CASSVRGRKLDSYGYTF
17	TRBV19	TRBJ2-2	NA	NA	TGTGCCAGTAGCCCCCCTCACCCGACAGCGGGCACCGGGGAGCTGTTTTTT	CASSPPHPTAGTGELFF
13	TRBV14	TRBJ1-5	NA	NA	TGTGCCAGCAGCCAAGATATGAATCAGCCCCAGCATTTT	CASSQDMNQPQHF
13	TRBV7-9	TRBJ2-2	NA	NA	TGTGCCAGCAGCCGCCTCAACACCGGGGAGCTGTTTTTT	CASSRLNTGELFF
11	TRBV20-1	TRBJ1-2	NA	NA	TGCAGTGCTAGCGGGGGCTATGGCTACACCTTC	CSASGGYGYTF
13	TRBV5-4	TRBJ2-3	NA	NA	TGTGCCAGCAGTACAGCGCCGGCAGATACGCAGTATTTT	CASSTAPADTQYF
14	TRBV7-2	TRBJ2-1	TRBD2	once	TGTGCCAGCAGCCTGACTAGCGGGGGGCCGGAGCAGTTCTTC	CASSLTSGGPEQFF
15	TRBV5-4	TRBJ2-2	NA	NA	TGTGCCAGCAGCTTGGGGGGACTGAACACCGGGGAGCTGTTTTTT	CASSLGGLNTGELFF
15	TRBV30	TRBJ1-2	NA	NA	TGTGCCTGGAGTCTTAGGGCAGGGTCTCGGGATGGCTACACCTTC	CAWSLRAGSRDGYTF
15	TRBV4-1	TRBJ1-5	NA	NA	TGCGCCAGCAGCCAAGAACCAGGGATCAATCAGCCCCAGCATTTT	CASSQEPGINQPQHF
14	TRBV11-2	TRBJ2-1	TRBD2	NA	TGTGCCAGCAGCCCGCCTAGCGGGTACAATGAGCAGTTCTTC	CASSPPSGYNEQFF
15	TRBV19	TRBJ1-2	TRBD1	NA	TGTGCCAGTAGTGTTTACAGGGGACCTAACTATGGCTACACCTTC	CASSVYRGPNYGYTF
17	TRBV7-9	TRBJ2-1	NA	NA	TGTGCCAGCAGCTCCGATCGACGTGCACTCGGAGCGTACGAGCAGTTCTTC	CASSSDRRALGAYEQFF
14	TRBV25-1	TRBJ2-3	NA	NA	TGTGCCAGCAGTTCCCGGGGCCGGGGAGATACGCAGTATTTT	CASSSRGRGDTQYF
18	TRBV28	TRBJ2-2	TRBD1	NA	TGTGCCAGCAGGACAGCCGGGACAGGGACGAGGAACACCGGGGAGCTGTTTTTT	CASRTAGTGTRNTGELFF
12	TRBV29-1	TRBJ2-5	NA	NA	TGCAGCGTTGAAGATGGGGGGTGGACCCAGTACTTC	CSVEDGGWTQYF
14	TRBV5-5	TRBJ1-1	TRBD1	NA	TGTGCCAGCAGCAAGACAGGGCTGAACACTGAAGCTTTCTTT	CASSKTGLNTEAFF
15	TRBV9	TRBJ2-2	TRBD1	NA	TGTGCCAGCAGCGTCGGGACAGCCAACACCGGGGAGCTGTTTTTT	CASSVGTANTGELFF
15	TRBV7-2	TRBJ1-5	NA	NA	TGTGCCAGCAGCTTAGCGGCCGGGATCAGGCAGCCCCAGCATTTT	CASSLAAGIRQPQHF
13	TRBV30	TRBJ1-4	NA	few	TGTGCCTCCTCGGGGGCAACTAATGAAAAACTGTTTTTT	CASSGATNEKLFF
12	TRBV30	TRBJ1-4	NA	NA	TGTGCCTGGAGTGCCGGGTATGAAAAACTGTTTTTT	CAWSAGYEKLFF